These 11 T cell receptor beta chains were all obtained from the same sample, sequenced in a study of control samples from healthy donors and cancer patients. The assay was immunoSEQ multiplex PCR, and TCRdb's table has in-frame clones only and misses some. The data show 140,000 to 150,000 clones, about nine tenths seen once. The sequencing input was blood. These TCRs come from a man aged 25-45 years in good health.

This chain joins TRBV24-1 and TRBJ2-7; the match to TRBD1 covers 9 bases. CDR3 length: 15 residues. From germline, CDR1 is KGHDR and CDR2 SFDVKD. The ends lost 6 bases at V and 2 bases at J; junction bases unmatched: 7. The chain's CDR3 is CATSIGQGSTYEQYF. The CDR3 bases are TGTGCCACCAGTATTGGACAGGGGTCAACCTACGAGCAGTACTTC.

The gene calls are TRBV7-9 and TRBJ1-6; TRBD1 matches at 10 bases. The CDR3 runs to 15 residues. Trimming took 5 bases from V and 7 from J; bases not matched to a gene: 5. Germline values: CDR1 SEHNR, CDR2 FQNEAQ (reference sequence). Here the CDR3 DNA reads TGTGCCAGCAGCCTCCAGACAGGGGGCAATTCACCCCTCCACTTT. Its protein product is CASSLQTGGNSPLHF.

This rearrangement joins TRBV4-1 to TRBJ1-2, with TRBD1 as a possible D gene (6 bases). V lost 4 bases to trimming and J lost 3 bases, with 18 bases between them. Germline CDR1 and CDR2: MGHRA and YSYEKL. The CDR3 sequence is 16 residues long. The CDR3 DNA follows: TGCGCCAGCAGCCCATCGGGGATGGGGGCCGACTATGGCTACACCTTC. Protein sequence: CASSPSGMGADYGYTF.

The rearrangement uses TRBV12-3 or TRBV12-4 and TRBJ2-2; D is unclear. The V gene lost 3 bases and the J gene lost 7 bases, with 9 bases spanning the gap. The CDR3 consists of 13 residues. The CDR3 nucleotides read TGTGCCAGCAGTTTTGGCTTCGACGGGGAGCTGTTTTTT. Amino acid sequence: CASSFGFDGELFF.

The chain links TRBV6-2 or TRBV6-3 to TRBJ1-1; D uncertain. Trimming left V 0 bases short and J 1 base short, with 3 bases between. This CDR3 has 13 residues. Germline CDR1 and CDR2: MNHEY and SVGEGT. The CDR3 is CASSYSRNTEAFF. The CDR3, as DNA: TGTGCCAGCAGTTACTCGAGGAACACTGAAGCTTTCTTT.

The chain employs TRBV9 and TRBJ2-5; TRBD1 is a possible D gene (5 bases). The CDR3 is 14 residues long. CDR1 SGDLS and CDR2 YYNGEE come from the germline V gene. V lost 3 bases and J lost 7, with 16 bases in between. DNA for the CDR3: TGTGCCAGCAGCGGAACAGGCCTGGTTTCGACCCAGTACTTC. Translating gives CASSGTGLVSTQYF.

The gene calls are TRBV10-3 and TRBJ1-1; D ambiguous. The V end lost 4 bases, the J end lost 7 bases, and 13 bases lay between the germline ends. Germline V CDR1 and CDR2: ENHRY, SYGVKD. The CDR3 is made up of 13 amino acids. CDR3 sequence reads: CAISVGSTNEAFF. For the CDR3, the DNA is TGTGCCATCAGTGTCGGGTCGACGAATGAAGCTTTCTTT.

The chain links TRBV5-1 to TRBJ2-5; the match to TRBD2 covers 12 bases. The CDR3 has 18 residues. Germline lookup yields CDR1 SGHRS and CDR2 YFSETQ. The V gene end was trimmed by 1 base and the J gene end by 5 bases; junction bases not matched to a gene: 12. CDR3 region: CASSLPLAGGPLSETQYF. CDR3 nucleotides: TGCGCCAGCAGCTTGCCCCTAGCGGGGGGGCCGCTATCTGAGACCCAGTACTTC.

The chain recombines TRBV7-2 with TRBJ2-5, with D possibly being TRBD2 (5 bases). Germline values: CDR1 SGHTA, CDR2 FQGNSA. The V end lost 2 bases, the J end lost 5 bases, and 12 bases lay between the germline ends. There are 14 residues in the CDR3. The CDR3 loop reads CASSLWPGVETQYF. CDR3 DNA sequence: TGTGCCAGCAGCTTATGGCCCGGGGTGGAGACCCAGTACTTC. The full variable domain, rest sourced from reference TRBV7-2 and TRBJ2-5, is GAGVSQSPSNKVTEKGKDVELRCDPISGHTALYWYRQSLGQGLEFLIYFQGNSAPDKSGLPSDRFSAERTGGSVSTLTIQRTQQEDSAVYLCASSLWPGVETQYFGPGTRLLVL.

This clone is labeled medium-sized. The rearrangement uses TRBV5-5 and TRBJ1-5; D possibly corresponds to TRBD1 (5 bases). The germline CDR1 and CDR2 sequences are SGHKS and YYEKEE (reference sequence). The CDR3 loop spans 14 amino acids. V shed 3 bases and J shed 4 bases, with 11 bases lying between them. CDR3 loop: CASSSRDGNQPQHF. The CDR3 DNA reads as TGTGCCAGCAGCTCCCGGGACGGGAATCAGCCCCAGCATTTT.

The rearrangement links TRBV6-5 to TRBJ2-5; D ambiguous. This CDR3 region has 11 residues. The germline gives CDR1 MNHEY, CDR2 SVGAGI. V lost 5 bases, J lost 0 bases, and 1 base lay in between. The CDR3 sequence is CASSNQETQYF. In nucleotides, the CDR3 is TGTGCCAGCAGTAACCAAGAGACCCAGTACTTC.